Following are 28 T cell receptor beta chains from one sample sequenced in a study of T cell repertoires in cytomegalovirus infection. TCRdb re-analysed the reads in MiXCR, keeping a single row per CDR3 protein. The table lists 740,000 or so distinct CDR3 sequences, roughly a third of them singletons. The sequenced sample was PBMCs. Receptor source: a human donor in good health (CMV status not recorded). Some clones in this sample may be carry-over from other donors' samples.

This chain connects TRBV19 to TRBJ1-1; 8 nucleotides line up with TRBD1. Germline values: CDR1 LNHDA, CDR2 SQIVND (reference sequence). This CDR3 has 14 residues. The junction had 13 bases not matched to a gene; V was cut back by 6 bases and J by 10 bases. This chain's CDR3 is CASSQDRGGFPAFF. The CDR3 bases are TGTGCCAGTAGCCAAGACAGGGGCGGTTTCCCAGCTTTCTTT.

This clonotype was counted a few times. The chain employs TRBV12-3 or TRBV12-4 and TRBJ1-4; 7 positions agree with TRBD1. Unmatched junction bases numbered 5, after V lost 6 bases and J lost 7 bases. This CDR3 contains 13 residues. The chain's CDR3 is CASSTTGFEKLFF. The CDR3 bases are TGTGCCAGCAGCACGACAGGGTTTGAAAAACTGTTTTTT.

This clonotype was observed many times. The chain couples TRBV7-2 to TRBJ2-2; D gene uncertain. The CDR3 runs 16 residues. Germline V gene data show CDR1 as SGHTA and CDR2 as FQGNSA. V was clipped by 0 bases and J by 0 bases, with 8 bases between them. The CDR3 is CASSLARLANTGELFF. Written as DNA, the CDR3 is TGTGCCAGCAGCTTAGCCAGGCTCGCGAACACCGGGGAGCTGTTTTTT.

The chain joins TRBV27 to TRBJ2-7; D perhaps matches TRBD1 (6 bases). The CDR3 length is 17 residues. Germline V gene sequence: CDR1 MNHEY, CDR2 SMNVEV (reference sequence). Trimming stripped 7 bases from V and 0 bases from J, with 22 bases between. CDR3 sequence: CASTDPTGQVSSYEQYF. CDR3 bases: TGTGCCAGCACCGACCCGACAGGACAAGTTAGCTCCTACGAGCAGTACTTC.

V gene TRBV28 combines with J gene TRBJ1-5; 7 bases fit TRBD1. The germline gives CDR1 MDHEN, CDR2 SYDVKM. J lost 1 base, V lost 3 bases, and 9 bases had no gene match. The CDR3 covers 17 residues. The CDR3 nucleotides read TGTGCCAGCAGTTTTGGGACAGCTATGATCAGCAATCAGCCCCAGCATTTT. It translates to CASSFGTAMISNQPQHF. The full variable domain, completed using reference TRBV28 and TRBJ1-5, is DVKVTQSSRYLVKRTGEKVFLECVQDMDHENMFWYRQDPGLGLRLIYFSYDVKMKEKGDIPEGYSVSREKKERFSLILESASTNQTSMYLCASSFGTAMISNQPQHFGDGTRLSIL.

This clonotype turned up a few times. The chain is built from TRBV7-3 and TRBJ1-1; D is possibly TRBD1 (5 bases). This CDR3 is 16 amino acids long. The V gene lost 5 bases and the J gene lost 1 base, with 17 bases spanning the gap. Germline V gives CDR1 SGHTA, CDR2 FQGTGA. CDR3 amino acids: CASSPKSGTSNTEAFF. CDR3 in DNA: TGTGCCAGCAGCCCAAAATCCGGGACCTCGAACACTGAAGCTTTCTTT.

The table lists this clonotype with many counts. V gene TRBV27 combines with J gene TRBJ1-2, with D perhaps TRBD1 (5 bases). V gave up 5 bases and J gave up 8 bases, with 27 bases separating them. Germline lookup yields CDR1 MNHEY and CDR2 SMNVEV (reference sequence). The CDR3 has 17 amino acids. CDR3 nucleotide sequence: TGTGCCAGCAGTCCTTTTGGTACCGGGACGGTCTATGACGGCTACACCTTC. Residues: CASSPFGTGTVYDGYTF.

As concerns this clonotype: One end of the junction does not line up with germline, which may come from a read error. The chain combines TRBV12-3 or TRBV12-4 with TRBJ2-2; 10 positions agree with TRBD1. The CDR3 has 17 residues. The CDR3: CASSSLPGQGSTGEMFF. As DNA, the CDR3 is TGTGCCAGCAGTTCTTTGCCGGGACAGGGGAGCACCGGGGAGATGTTTTTT.

This clonotype has a count of ten or more. The chain uses TRBV7-9 and TRBJ1-1; D is unclear. The CDR3 length is 16 residues. Trimming pared 4 bases from V and 3 bases from J, leaving 18 bases between. Germline CDR1 is SEHNR and CDR2 is FQNEAQ (reference sequence). CDR3 nucleotide sequence: TGTGCCAGCAGCTCTCTCCTATGGACGGCGGACACTGAAGCTTTCTTT. It yields the protein CASSSLLWTADTEAFF.

This clonotype showed up just a few times. The chain has TRBV5-6 and TRBJ2-5, with a tentative D call TRBD2 (5 bases). V gave up 4 bases and J gave up 1 base, with 23 bases separating them. CDR3 length: 18 amino acids. Germline V gene data show CDR1 as SGHDT and CDR2 as YYEEEE. The CDR3 nucleotides read TGTGCCAGCAGCCAACAACCGAATCCCCCGGGATTCCAAGAGACCCAGTACTTC. Its translation is CASSQQPNPPGFQETQYF.

The chain couples TRBV19 to TRBJ2-2, with TRBD2 as a possible D gene (6 bases). V was trimmed by 3 bases and J by 3 bases, leaving 11 bases between them. Germline values: CDR1 LNHDA, CDR2 SQIVND (reference sequence). CDR3 length: 15 amino acids. The CDR3 spells CASSIRPGDTGELFF. The CDR3, as DNA: TGTGCCAGTAGTATTCGTCCGGGGGACACCGGGGAGCTGTTTTTT.

The rearrangement joins TRBV6-1 to TRBJ2-5; D is possibly TRBD1 or TRBD2 (9 bases each). This CDR3 has 20 residues. Germline assignment: CDR1 MNHNS and CDR2 SASEGT. V lost 1 base, J lost 5 bases, and 29 bases lay in between. CDR3 amino acids: CASSEGWTGDSGGYAETQYF. In nucleotides, the CDR3 is TGTGCCAGCAGTGAAGGGTGGACAGGGGATAGCGGGGGCTACGCGGAGACCCAGTACTTC.

This chain joins TRBV2 and TRBJ2-7, with D possibly called TRBD1 or TRBD2 (6 bases each). The ends were cut back, 3 bases at V and 2 bases at J, with 20 bases in the middle. Germline CDR1 SNHLY, CDR2 FYNNEI. CDR3 length equals 17 residues. Written as DNA, the CDR3 is TGTGCCAGCAGTGATGTAGGGGGGCCCCAATCGGCCTACGAGCAGTACTTC. Residues: CASSDVGGPQSAYEQYF.

The V call is TRBV12-3 or TRBV12-4, the J call TRBJ2-1; D gene unclear. CDR3 length equals 14 residues. V was trimmed by 3 bases and J by 2 bases, leaving 8 bases between them. CDR3 DNA sequence: TGTGCCAGCAGTTTGTCACAGCCCTACAATGAGCAGTTCTTC. It specifies CASSLSQPYNEQFF.

The table lists this clonotype with a few counts. The CDR3 DNA sequence: TGTGCCAGCAGCAGTGGGAGCTCTGGGGCCAACGTCCTGACTTTC. Protein: CASSSGSSGANVLTF. The V and J genes are TRBV28 and TRBJ2-6; D is possibly TRBD2 (5 bases). The germline V gene encodes CDR1 MDHEN and CDR2 SYDVKM. CDR3 size: 15 residues. With 6 bases removed from V and 0 bases from J, the gap between germline ends came to 9 bases.

Worth noting for this clonotype: The junction does not match germline at one end; this may be a read error. The chain couples TRBV7-7 to TRBJ2-5; D is unclear. The CDR3 loop spans 14 amino acids. Germline CDR1 SSHAT, CDR2 FNYEAQ (reference sequence). The CDR3 sequence: CASSLSVGRQTQYF. In nucleotides, the CDR3 is TGTGCTAGCAGCTTATCGGTTGGCCGTCAGACCCAGTACTTC.

This clonotype was picked up a small number of times. The rearrangement joins TRBV7-3 to TRBJ2-1; D uncertain. Trimming removed 2 bases at V and 2 bases at J, with 10 bases between. The germline gives CDR1 SGHTA, CDR2 FQGTGA. CDR3 length: 15 amino acids. CDR3 DNA: TGTGCCAGCAGCTTAGAATTCGCTGCCTACAATGAGCAGTTCTTC. Its translation: CASSLEFAAYNEQFF.

V usage is TRBV12-3 or TRBV12-4 and J usage is TRBJ2-2; TRBD1 might be the D (6 bases). The CDR3 consists of 15 residues. The germline V and J ends were trimmed by 3 bases and 7 bases, with 15 bases remaining between them. This CDR3 is CASSLQGLKIGELFF. The CDR3 bases are TGTGCCAGCAGTTTGCAGGGGTTAAAAATCGGGGAGCTGTTTTTT.

This chain joins TRBV7-9 and TRBJ1-2, with TRBD1 matching over 9 bases. The germline gives CDR1 SEHNR, CDR2 FQNEAQ (reference sequence). The CDR3 totals 16 residues. Germline trimming cut 5 bases from V and 4 bases from J; bases unmatched to any gene: 11. The CDR3 DNA is TGTGCCAGCAGCCCACGGACAGGGGATGGTACCTATGGCTACACCTTC. Translating gives CASSPRTGDGTYGYTF.

The gene calls are TRBV7-2 and TRBJ2-1; TRBD2 might be the D (6 bases). Trimming took off 8 bases at V and 9 bases at J, with 17 bases between the two ends. This CDR3 is 13 amino acids long. Germline lookup yields CDR1 SGHTA and CDR2 FQGNSA. CDR3 loop: CASRGGGSGEQFF. The CDR3 nucleotides are TGTGCCAGCCGGGGAGGCGGCTCCGGTGAGCAGTTCTTC.

The chain couples TRBV20-1 to TRBJ1-6, with D unclear. The CDR3 loop spans 14 amino acids. V gave up 3 bases and J gave up 4 bases, with 10 bases separating them. In germline, CDR1 is DFQATT, CDR2 SNEGSKA (reference sequence). Here the CDR3 DNA reads TGCAGTGCTAGGCCCCGGGGTTATAATTCACCCCTCCACTTT. Translating it yields CSARPRGYNSPLHF.

This clonotype was recorded a few times. The CDR3 bases are TGTGCCAGCAGGCAACGTGGTCCAGCGGCAGACAATGAGCAGTTCTTC. Amino acid sequence: CASRQRGPAADNEQFF. This chain uses TRBV7-3 with TRBJ2-1; perhaps TRBD2 as D (5 bases). Germline CDR1 SGHTA, CDR2 FQGTGA. CDR3 size: 16 residues. V dropped 6 bases and J dropped 5 bases, with 20 bases sitting between them.

For this clonotype: The junction departs from germline at one end; a sequencing error may be responsible. CDR3 region: CASSKGHLTGANVPTF. The CDR3 DNA follows: TGTGCCAGTTCCAAGGGACACCTAACTGGGGCCAACGTCCCGACTTTC. V and J are TRBV19 and TRBJ2-6; possibly TRBD1 for D (6 bases). Germline CDR1 and CDR2: LNHDA and SQIVND (reference sequence). The CDR3 covers 16 residues.

This clonotype was seen a handful of times. The rearrangement joins TRBV25-1 to TRBJ1-2; D remains ambiguous. V was cut by 4 bases and J by 2 bases, with 2 bases left in between. The CDR3 loop spans 11 amino acids. The germline V gene encodes CDR1 MGHDK and CDR2 SYGVNS. The CDR3 DNA reads as TGTGCCAGCAGTGTAAACTATGGCTACACCTTC. This sequence encodes CASSVNYGYTF.

The CDR3 region has the DNA TGTGCCAGCATCCGGGACCCCCGCTCCTATAATTCACCCCTCCACTTT. This encodes CASIRDPRSYNSPLHF. This chain connects TRBV12-3 or TRBV12-4 to TRBJ1-6, with D tentatively TRBD1 (5 bases). V was trimmed by 7 bases and J by 0 bases, leaving 13 bases between them. CDR3 size: 16 residues.

V gene TRBV27 combines with J gene TRBJ1-1, with no clear D. CDR1 is MNHEY, CDR2 SMNVEV, per germline (reference sequence). CDR3 size: 15 residues. Trimming took off 0 bases at V and 0 bases at J, with 8 bases between the two ends. The CDR3 loop reads CASSLSISLNTEAFF. The CDR3 DNA reads TGTGCCAGCAGTTTATCGATCAGCCTGAACACTGAAGCTTTCTTT.

Of note for this clonotype: One base away lies a much larger clone, so this may be a sequencing read error. This chain uses TRBV7-3 with TRBJ2-3; a weak D match, TRBD1 (5 bases). The germline V gene encodes CDR1 SGHTA and CDR2 FQGTGA. The V gene lost 4 bases and the J gene lost 4 bases, with 24 bases spanning the gap. CDR3 length equals 18 residues. CDR3 DNA sequence: TGTGCCAGCAGCTCCGGATTATTTCGGGTGGGGCCGGCAGATACGCAGTATTTT. Translation: CASSSGLFRVGPADTQYF.

Only a few counts were recorded for this clonotype. The chain couples TRBV5-1 to TRBJ2-1; D uncertain. Trimming removed 4 bases from V and 2 bases from J, with 10 bases in between. This CDR3 spans 14 amino acids. The germline gives CDR1 SGHRS, CDR2 YFSETQ. In nucleotides, the CDR3 is TGCGCCAGCAGCCCCCATGAGACCTACAATGAGCAGTTCTTC. It yields the protein CASSPHETYNEQFF.